This entry lists 22 T cell receptor beta chains sequenced from one sample in a study of radiotherapy plus CTLA-4 blockade in lung cancer. Libraries were prepared by immunoSEQ multiplex PCR; TCRdb keeps only in-frame clonotypes and omits some of them. In the table there are 35,000 or so clones, approximately 85% of which are singletons. The specimen comprised peripheral blood, sampled from a patient treated with radiotherapy plus ipilimumab. The receptors shown here come from a human donor with non-small cell lung cancer who had stable disease on radiotherapy plus ipilimumab.

The rearrangement links TRBV28 to TRBJ2-7; a possible D gene is TRBD1 (6 bases). Trimming stripped 5 bases from V and 1 base from J, with 18 bases between. CDR1 is MDHEN and CDR2 is SYDVKM in the germline V gene. This CDR3 has 16 amino acids. In DNA, the CDR3 is TGTGCCAGCAGTACCCTTCCCCGGGACACATCCTACGAGCAGTACTTC. It specifies CASSTLPRDTSYEQYF.

This clone was seen just once. The chain links TRBV9 to TRBJ1-2; 9 bases agree with TRBD1. V lost 0 bases to trimming and J lost 6 bases; unmatched junction nucleotides: 6. CDR3 length: 15 amino acids. Germline V CDR1 and CDR2: SGDLS, YYNGEE. The CDR3 DNA sequence: TGTGCCAGCAGCGTAGAGTGGGACAGGGAAGATGGCTACACCTTC. The encoded protein is CASSVEWDREDGYTF.

This clone was observed a single time. The chain recombines TRBV10-3 with TRBJ2-5, with 8 bases identical to TRBD1. CDR3 size: 16 residues. Germline trimming cut 0 bases from V and 2 bases from J; bases unmatched to any gene: 5. CDR1 is ENHRY, CDR2 SYGVKD, per germline. The CDR3 DNA is TGTGCCATCAGTGAGTCAGGGAGGACAGGGCAAGAGACCCAGTACTTC. Encoded protein: CAISESGRTGQETQYF.

The chain couples TRBV5-4 to TRBJ2-4; 8 positions match TRBD2. V trimming: 0 bases; J trimming: 2 bases; junction bases outside the gene matches: 10. The CDR3 is made up of 18 amino acids. The germline V gene has CDR1 SGHNT and CDR2 YYREEE (reference sequence). The CDR3 bases are TGTGCCAGCAGCTTGGGACTAGCGCCCAGCGGGACCAAAAACATTCAGTACTTC. Its protein product is CASSLGLAPSGTKNIQYF. The full variable domain, with the rest looked up from reference TRBV5-4 and TRBJ2-4, is ETGVTQSPTHLIKTRGQQVTLRCSSQSGHNTVSWYQQALGQGPQFIFQYYREEENGRGNFPPRFSGLQFPNYSSELNVNALELDDSALYLCASSLGLAPSGTKNIQYFGAGTRLSVL.

This rearrangement joins TRBV30 to TRBJ2-5; TRBD2 aligns across 8 bases. This CDR3 contains 14 residues. The V gene's germline CDR1 is GTSNPN and CDR2 SVGIG (reference sequence). Trimming cost V 2 bases and J 5 bases; bases outside gene matches: 7. Here the CDR3 reads CAWSPLRLAETQYF. CDR3 in DNA: TGTGCCTGGAGTCCCCTCAGACTAGCGGAGACCCAGTACTTC.

The J gene is TRBJ2-1, the V gene TRBV27; D not resolved. Trimming stripped 3 bases from V and 4 bases from J, with 7 bases between. The CDR3 covers 13 residues. Germline V gene data show CDR1 as MNHEY and CDR2 as SMNVEV (reference sequence). This CDR3 reads CASSFVIYNEQFF. The CDR3 DNA is TGTGCCAGCAGTTTCGTTATTTACAATGAGCAGTTCTTC.

The chain employs TRBV19 and TRBJ1-2; D call uncertain. CDR1 and CDR2 (germline): LNHDA, SQIVND (reference sequence). CDR3 length equals 14 residues. The V gene lost 1 base and the J gene lost 0 bases, with 6 bases spanning the gap. The CDR3 protein is CASSIARANYGYTF. The CDR3 DNA reads TGTGCCAGTAGTATAGCGAGAGCTAACTATGGCTACACCTTC. Filled out from reference TRBV19 and TRBJ1-2, the complete variable domain reads DGGITQSPKYLFRKEGQNVTLSCEQNLNHDAMYWYRQDPGQGLRLIYYSQIVNDFQKGDIAEGYSVSREKKESFPLTVTSAQKNPTAFYLCASSIARANYGYTFGSGTRLTVV.

This chain uses TRBV7-9 with TRBJ1-2; D unclear. CDR1 is SEHNR, CDR2 FQNEAQ, per germline (reference sequence). The CDR3 totals 16 residues. Trimming cost V 5 bases and J 0 bases, with 16 bases left between them. DNA of the CDR3: TGTGCCAGCAGCCCTCAGGTTCGGTCACCTAACTATGGCTACACCTTC. It specifies CASSPQVRSPNYGYTF.

The table lists this clone with a few counts. The CDR3 sequence: CAISEQEPTEAFF. CDR3 DNA: TGTGCCATCAGTGAACAGGAGCCCACTGAAGCTTTCTTT. The chain has TRBV10-3 and TRBJ1-1, with a tentative D call TRBD1 (5 bases). Germline-derived CDR1 and CDR2 are ENHRY and SYGVKD. V lost 3 bases and J lost 4, with 9 bases in between. This CDR3 spans 13 amino acids.

This chain joins TRBV10-3 and TRBJ2-7, with D perhaps matching TRBD1 (6 bases). Deletions cut 3 bases from V and 1 base from J, with 10 bases between. The CDR3 is 14 residues long. Looked up from germline, CDR1 is ENHRY and CDR2 is SYGVKD. CDR3 amino acids: CAISDPGTSYEQYF. The CDR3 DNA is TGTGCCATCAGTGACCCCGGGACATCCTACGAGCAGTACTTC.

The gene calls are TRBV7-9 and TRBJ1-2; 8 bases fit TRBD1. Germline V gene sequence: CDR1 SEHNR, CDR2 FQNEAQ (reference sequence). The CDR3 contains 12 residues. V shed 6 bases and J 4 bases; nucleotides not matched to a gene: 1. The CDR3, as DNA: TGTGCCAGCAGGCAGGGGGCCTATGGCTACACCTTC. Translated: CASRQGAYGYTF.

V and J are TRBV27 and TRBJ2-7; tentative D call: TRBD1 (5 bases). The germline V gene encodes CDR1 MNHEY and CDR2 SMNVEV (reference sequence). This CDR3 spans 13 amino acids. V was trimmed by 2 bases and J by 3 bases, leaving 8 bases between them. Here the CDR3 reads CASSLGANYEQYF. The CDR3 DNA sequence: TGTGCCAGCAGTTTAGGGGCTAACTACGAGCAGTACTTC.

The genes are TRBV4-3 and TRBJ1-3; possibly TRBD1 for D (5 bases). The CDR3 loop spans 17 amino acids. Germline loops: CDR1 LGHNA, CDR2 YSLEER. With 3 bases removed from V and 4 bases from J, the gap between germline ends came to 19 bases. In DNA, the CDR3 is TGCGCCAGCAGCCAGTCCGGGGGGAACAGTTACGGAAACACCATATATTTT. Translation gives CASSQSGGNSYGNTIYF.

The chain uses TRBV7-7 and TRBJ2-3, with D perhaps TRBD1 (6 bases). The CDR3 has 15 residues. Germline V gene lookup returns CDR1 SSHAT and CDR2 FNYEAQ (reference sequence). V gave up 5 bases and J gave up 4 bases, with 16 bases separating them. In nucleotides, the CDR3 is TGTGCCAGCAGCCCCGGGACAACCGCGGCAGATACGCAGTATTTT. This gives the protein CASSPGTTAADTQYF.

The gene calls are TRBV5-1 and TRBJ2-5, with 13 bases identical to TRBD2. V lost 7 bases to trimming and J lost 5 bases; unmatched junction nucleotides: 8. This CDR3 is built from 15 residues. Looked up from germline, CDR1 is SGHRS and CDR2 is YFSETQ. Here the CDR3 reads CASETGLAGVETQYF. The DNA of the CDR3 is TGCGCCAGCGAGACAGGACTAGCGGGAGTGGAGACCCAGTACTTC.

V gene TRBV4-1 combines with J gene TRBJ1-6; D remains unclear. The CDR3 sequence is 15 residues long. With 0 bases removed from V and 9 bases from J, the gap between germline ends came to 12 bases. Germline lookup yields CDR1 MGHRA and CDR2 YSYEKL. CDR3 protein: CASSQDDLDGSPLHF. The CDR3 coding sequence is TGCGCCAGCAGCCAAGATGACCTAGACGGTTCACCCCTCCACTTT.

The CDR3 here is CASSGQANTDTQYF. The CDR3 nucleotides are TGTGCCAGCAGTGGACAGGCGAACACAGATACGCAGTATTTT. This chain links TRBV6-1 with TRBJ2-3, with D perhaps matching TRBD1 (6 bases). V was clipped by 4 bases and J by 2 bases, with 10 bases between them. Germline assignment: CDR1 MNHNS and CDR2 SASEGT. The CDR3 sequence is 14 residues long.

The rearrangement uses TRBV5-4 and TRBJ2-7, with 9 nucleotides matching TRBD1. Germline values: CDR1 SGHNT, CDR2 YYREEE (reference sequence). Germline trimming cut 0 bases from V and 6 bases from J; bases unmatched to any gene: 7. The CDR3 totals 15 residues. This CDR3 is CASSLAPGQGAEQYF. Written as DNA, the CDR3 is TGTGCCAGCAGCTTGGCACCGGGACAGGGTGCCGAGCAGTACTTC.

This clone was detected a few times. The chain couples TRBV5-1 to TRBJ2-1, with 13 positions matching TRBD2. Trimming at V came to 6 bases and at J to 8 bases, leaving 5 bases not matched to a gene. This CDR3 has 14 amino acids. Germline CDR1 is SGHRS and CDR2 is YFSETQ. The CDR3 loop is CASTRTSGSDEQFF. CDR3 coding DNA: TGCGCCAGCACCCGGACTAGCGGGAGCGATGAGCAGTTCTTC. Looking up the rest from reference TRBV5-1 and TRBJ2-1 gives the full variable domain: KAGVTQTPRYLIKTRGQQVTLSCSPISGHRSVSWYQQTPGQGLQFLFEYFSETQRNKGNFPGRFSGRQFSNSRSEMNVSTLELGDSALYLCASTRTSGSDEQFFGPGTRLTVL.

This chain connects TRBV7-9 to TRBJ2-5, with 9 bases matching TRBD1. Germline V gene data show CDR1 as SEHNR and CDR2 as FQNEAQ (reference sequence). The V segment lost 5 bases and the J segment 1 base; nucleotides outside the gene matches: 5. There are 15 residues in the CDR3. The CDR3 region has the DNA TGTGCCAGCAGCCCGGGACAGGGTCCCCAAGAGACCCAGTACTTC. Amino acids: CASSPGQGPQETQYF.

The chain has TRBV19 and TRBJ1-2, with 8 bases lining up with TRBD1. Germline-derived CDR1 and CDR2 are LNHDA and SQIVND (reference sequence). V lost 4 bases, J lost 6 bases, and 4 bases stayed unmatched. The CDR3 totals 13 residues. The CDR3 loop reads CASSTDRGHGYTF. The CDR3 DNA is TGTGCCAGTAGTACCGACAGGGGTCATGGCTACACCTTC.

The V and J genes are TRBV28 and TRBJ2-1; TRBD2 matches 14 bases. This CDR3 region has 13 residues. Germline V lookup: CDR1 MDHEN, CDR2 SYDVKM. V was clipped by 6 bases and J by 12 bases; unmatched bases: 4. The CDR3 bases are TGTGCCAGCAGGGGACTAGCGGGAGATGCGCAGTTCTTC. Translated: CASRGLAGDAQFF.